Below, one TCR beta chain is given with its context. The data were produced by immunoSEQ multiplex PCR, yet TCRdb's version contains in-frame clones alone and is incomplete. The profile shows fewer than 95,000 clones, about 80% of them singletons. These data are taken from a study of OX40 agonist ivuxolimab in advanced cancers. Study at large: Patients in the trial were receiving intravenous ivuxolimab every 2 weeks, at doses of 0.01 to 10 mg/kg. At 75% to 90% male, the cohort had a mean age of approximately 64 years, ranging from about 23 to 79. Participants could have had prior anti-PD-1, anti-PD-L1 or anti-CTLA-4 therapy, and around 40% had some.

This CDR3 contains 16 residues. Per the germline V gene, CDR1 is SGHTA and CDR2 is FQGNSA. Germline trimming cut 4 bases from V and 3 bases from J; bases unmatched to any gene: 4. The receptor was isolated from an adult with an advanced solid tumor such as melanoma, head and neck, liver or kidney cancer. The specimen comprised CD4+ or CD8+ T cells sorted from blood, sampled in a trial of the OX40 agonist ivuxolimab. V gene TRBV7-2 combines with J gene TRBJ2-1, with 12 bases lining up with TRBD2. The CDR3 bases are TGTGCCAGCAGCTCCGGGACTAGCGGGCTCTACAATGAGCAGTTCTTC. Protein sequence: CASSSGTSGLYNEQFF.